This is a list of T cell receptor beta chains from one sample in a study of cytomegalovirus exposure and HLA in healthy donors. Libraries were prepared by immunoSEQ multiplex PCR; TCRdb keeps only in-frame clonotypes and omits some of them. The table shows 150,000 to 200,000 clones, with approximately 86% occurring only once. The sample consisted of PBMCs. The receptors shown here come from a woman under 30 in good health and CMV-seronegative. Both conserved end residues are part of each CDR3. The D gene is left open where the match is weak. Only some rows state a clone size, as once, few, many or a class for expanded clones.

TRBV6-4,TRBJ1-5,TRBD1,-,CASSPGTEGQPQHF,TGTGCCAGCAGCCCGGGGACAGAAGGACAGCCCCAGCATTTT
TRBV6-5,TRBJ2-5,TRBD2,-,CASSWDYRDTQYF,TGTGCCAGCAGTTGGGACTACCGTGATACCCAGTACTTC
TRBV30,TRBJ2-3,-,-,CAWSSGLILGTDTQYF,TGTGCCTGGAGCTCAGGGCTGATCTTGGGCACAGATACGCAGTATTTT
TRBV28,TRBJ1-2,TRBD1,-,CASSFTGQGADYGYTF,TGTGCCAGCAGTTTTACCGGACAGGGGGCAGACTATGGCTACACCTTC
TRBV5-1,TRBJ1-5,-,once,CASSLGEASNQPQHF,TGCGCCAGCAGCTTAGGGGAGGCCAGCAATCAGCCCCAGCATTTT
TRBV29-1,TRBJ2-3,TRBD2,-,CSVRSGGAVDTQYF,TGCAGCGTCCGTAGCGGGGGGGCTGTAGATACGCAGTATTTT
TRBV5-4,TRBJ2-3,-,once,CASSLKLVSTDTQYF,TGTGCCAGCAGCTTGAAGCTAGTTAGCACAGATACGCAGTATTTT
TRBV30,TRBJ2-4,-,-,CAWSQGGSKNIQYF,TGTGCCTGGAGTCAAGGGGGTTCCAAAAACATTCAGTACTTC
TRBV19,TRBJ2-7,TRBD2,few,CASSMTSGSYEQYF,TGTGCCAGTAGTATGACTAGCGGGAGCTACGAGCAGTACTTC
TRBV27,TRBJ1-2,TRBD1,few,CASSPGTGLSNYGYTF,TGTGCCAGCAGTCCCGGGACAGGTTTGAGCAACTATGGCTACACCTTC
TRBV7-2,TRBJ2-7,TRBD2,-,CASSPIAGGTYEQYF,TGTGCCAGCAGCCCCATAGCGGGAGGGACCTACGAGCAGTACTTC
TRBV6-5,TRBJ2-7,TRBD1,-,CASSYASGTGSYEQYF,TGTGCCAGCAGTTACGCGTCCGGGACAGGGTCCTACGAGCAGTACTTC
TRBV18,TRBJ2-7,TRBD2,once,CASSPYFGTSGHEQYF,TGTGCCAGCTCACCATACTTCGGGACTAGCGGCCACGAGCAGTACTTC
TRBV6-4,TRBJ2-2,TRBD2,few,CASSEIAGNTGELFF,TGTGCCAGCAGTGAGATAGCGGGGAACACCGGGGAGCTGTTTTTT
TRBV4-1,TRBJ1-1,TRBD1,-,CASSHGQGNTEAFF,TGCGCCAGCAGCCACGGACAGGGGAACACTGAAGCTTTCTTT
TRBV2,TRBJ2-1,TRBD2,-,CASSGLAGRHEQFF,TGTGCCAGCAGCGGACTAGCGGGAAGGCATGAGCAGTTCTTC
TRBV27,TRBJ1-2,TRBD1,-,CASSPPLTGANYGYTF,TGTGCCAGCAGTCCGCCCCTAACAGGGGCTAACTATGGCTACACCTTC
TRBV6-5,TRBJ2-4,-,-,CASSYSTGVKNIQYF,TGTGCCAGCAGTTACTCGACAGGAGTCAAAAACATTCAGTACTTC
TRBV19,TRBJ2-5,TRBD1,-,CASSIRTGQETQYF,TGTGCCAGTAGTATAAGGACAGGGCAAGAGACCCAGTACTTC
TRBV4-2,TRBJ1-5,-,-,CASSTGLGDQPQHF,TGTGCCAGCAGCACGGGACTTGGGGATCAGCCCCAGCATTTT
TRBV4-3,TRBJ2-6,-,-,CASSQETFWSGANVLTF,TGCGCCAGCAGCCAAGAAACTTTTTGGTCTGGGGCCAACGTCCTGACTTTC
TRBV6-1,TRBJ2-5,TRBD1,-,CASGWTGRETQYF,TGTGCCAGCGGTTGGACAGGGCGCGAGACCCAGTACTTC
TRBV4-2,TRBJ1-2,-,-,CASSQEGQFSNYGYTF,TGTGCCAGCAGCCAAGAGGGGCAGTTTTCTAACTATGGCTACACCTTC
TRBV7-9,TRBJ1-1,-,-,CASSFPGTSTEAFF,TGTGCCAGCAGCTTTCCGGGAACGAGCACTGAAGCTTTCTTT
TRBV5-4,TRBJ2-5,-,-,CASSLGPGQLETQYF,TGTGCCAGCAGCTTGGGGCCAGGGCAGTTAGAGACCCAGTACTTC
TRBV6-6,TRBJ2-7,TRBD2,few,CATRLAGGNEQYF,TGTGCCACCCGACTAGCGGGAGGGAACGAGCAGTACTTC
TRBV18,TRBJ2-3,TRBD1,-,CASSPALGTGGSTDTQYF,TGTGCCAGCTCACCAGCTTTAGGGACAGGGGGCTCGACAGATACGCAGTATTTT
TRBV6-1,TRBJ2-5,-,-,CASSVDRPSGTQYF,TGTGCCAGCAGTGTAGACAGGCCGTCGGGGACCCAGTACTTC
TRBV11-2,TRBJ2-6,TRBD2,-,CASSTPRGGGRSGANVLTF,TGTGCCAGCAGCACTCCCCGGGGCGGGGGACGCTCTGGGGCCAACGTCCTGACTTTC
TRBV6-6,TRBJ1-6,-,-,CASSYSLRDNSPLHF,TGTGCCAGCAGTTACTCGTTGCGGGATAATTCACCCCTCCACTTT
TRBV6-5,TRBJ2-1,TRBD1,-,CASSFTGTGAYNEQFF,TGTGCCAGCAGTTTCACCGGGACAGGGGCGTACAATGAGCAGTTCTTC
TRBV2,TRBJ1-2,-,-,CASSETRHRGYTF,TGTGCCAGCAGTGAAACGAGACATAGGGGCTACACCTTC
TRBV27,TRBJ1-3,-,-,CASSRAGVRAGNTIYF,TGTGCCAGCAGTCGAGCAGGGGTTCGGGCTGGAAACACCATATATTTT